One sample yielded the 22 T cell receptor beta chains listed below, sequenced in a study of T cell repertoires in cytomegalovirus infection. Via MiXCR, TCRdb re-called the reads, giving one row per CDR3 protein. The repertoire holds about 740,000 distinct CDR3 sequences, with approximately 40% as singletons. Sequenced input: PBMCs. The source is a human donor in good health (CMV status not recorded). Some clones in this sample may be carry-over from other donors' samples.

The gene calls are TRBV7-9 and TRBJ1-2, with D perhaps TRBD1 (5 bases). V gave up 5 bases and J gave up 0 bases, with 22 bases separating them. This CDR3 region has 18 residues. CDR1 and CDR2 (germline): SEHNR, FQNEAQ (reference sequence). The CDR3 DNA follows: TGTGCCAGCAGCCCCAGAGGAAAAGGGACGGAAACTAACTATGGCTACACCTTC. As protein: CASSPRGKGTETNYGYTF. Complete variable domain (other parts from reference TRBV7-9 and TRBJ1-2): DTGVSQNPRHKITKRGQNVTFRCDPISEHNRLYWYRQTLGQGPEFLTYFQNEAQLEKSRLLSDRFSAERPKGSFSTLEIQRTEQGDSAMYLCASSPRGKGTETNYGYTFGSGTRLTVV.

This clonotype occurred once. V is TRBV12-3 or TRBV12-4 and J is TRBJ1-4; no reliable D call. The CDR3 spans 13 residues. Trimming cost V 6 bases and J 8 bases, with 13 bases left between them. Written as DNA, the CDR3 is TGTGCCAGCAGGGTGGACCGAGAGGAAAAACTGTTTTTT. Protein sequence: CASRVDREEKLFF.

The V call is TRBV12-3 or TRBV12-4, the J call TRBJ2-1; D is possibly TRBD2 (5 bases). The CDR3 covers 14 residues. Between the trimmed V and J ends, which lost 6 bases and 6 bases, there was a span of 15 bases. The CDR3 here is CASSLTGRSNEQFF. The CDR3 bases are TGTGCCAGCAGCCTAACGGGGAGATCCAATGAGCAGTTCTTC.

The J gene is TRBJ2-5, the V gene TRBV19; no clear D gene. Per germline, CDR1 LNHDA and CDR2 SQIVND (reference sequence). The V and J ends lost 6 bases and 2 bases respectively, with 10 bases between them. The CDR3 covers 13 residues. CDR3 bases: TGTGCCAGTAGGACCATCAATCAAGAGACCCAGTACTTC. This gives the protein CASRTINQETQYF.

This chain connects TRBV7-9 to TRBJ1-4; no reliable D call. Trimming pared 3 bases from V and 5 bases from J, leaving 13 bases between. Germline V gene lookup returns CDR1 SEHNR and CDR2 FQNEAQ (reference sequence). This CDR3 region has 15 residues. This CDR3 reads CASSFYSNLNEKLFF. The CDR3 DNA reads as TGTGCCAGCAGCTTCTACAGTAACTTGAATGAAAAACTGTTTTTT.

This clonotype was observed a handful of times. This may arise from a read error, as a much more abundant clone is one base away. The chain links TRBV7-2 to TRBJ2-4; 9 positions agree with TRBD1. Losses at the gene ends were 4 bases for V and 10 bases for J; bases not matched to a gene: 8. Germline CDR1 SGHTA, CDR2 FQGNSA. The CDR3 extends over 14 amino acids. CDR3 sequence (DNA): TGTGCCAGCAGCTCGGACAGGGGACACGTGATTCAGTACTTC. Protein: CASSSDRGHVIQYF.

The gene calls are TRBV6-2 or TRBV6-3 and TRBJ2-1, with 8 bases lining up with TRBD1. CDR1 and CDR2 (germline): MNHEY, SVGEGT. V lost 6 bases and J lost 7; bases outside the gene matches: 8. The CDR3 is made up of 14 amino acids. The CDR3 region is CASRLSRGQNEQFF. In DNA, the CDR3 is TGTGCCAGCAGATTGTCCAGGGGGCAAAATGAGCAGTTCTTC.

This clonotype was counted at least ten times. This chain links TRBV7-9 with TRBJ2-2; 8 bases line up with TRBD2. The CDR3 loop spans 16 amino acids. With V trimmed by 5 bases and J by 6 bases, 11 bases remained unmatched. CDR1 is SEHNR, CDR2 FQNEAQ, per germline (reference sequence). The CDR3 loop is CASSPEAGDPPGELFF. In nucleotides, the CDR3 is TGTGCCAGCAGCCCAGAAGCGGGAGACCCCCCCGGGGAGCTGTTTTTT.

This clonotype has a handful of counts. J is TRBJ2-6 and V is TRBV28, with D perhaps matching TRBD1 (6 bases). Deletions cut 5 bases from V and 0 bases from J, with 11 bases between. Germline loops: CDR1 MDHEN, CDR2 SYDVKM. This CDR3 comprises 16 residues. CDR3 sequence (DNA): TGTGCCAGCAGTCCCACCAGGGGCTCTGGGGCCAACGTCCTGACTTTC. This codes for CASSPTRGSGANVLTF.

This clonotype occurred a few times. The chain is built from TRBV5-1 and TRBJ1-1; TRBD1 matches at 7 bases. The CDR3 contains 14 residues. The ends lost 5 bases at V and 8 bases at J; junction bases unmatched: 12. Germline V gene data show CDR1 as SGHRS and CDR2 as YFSETQ. DNA for the CDR3: TGCGCCAGCAGTGCCCAGGGGGGGTATCTAGAAGCTTTCTTT. Amino acids: CASSAQGGYLEAFF.

The chain employs TRBV5-5 and TRBJ2-4, with 8 bases identical to TRBD1. Germline V gene sequence: CDR1 SGHKS, CDR2 YYEKEE (reference sequence). V shed 1 base and J 5 bases; nucleotides not matched to a gene: 2. The CDR3 contains 14 residues. In nucleotides, the CDR3 is TGTGCCAGCAGCTTGATGACAGGGGAAAACATTCAGTACTTC. It encodes CASSLMTGENIQYF.

CDR3 sequence: CASSSRVKGDQHPEQYF. The DNA for the CDR3 is TGTGCCAGCAGTTCGAGAGTAAAGGGCGATCAGCACCCCGAGCAGTACTTC. The chain is built from TRBV6-8 and TRBJ2-7; D uncertain. The CDR3 sequence is 17 residues long. CDR1 is MNHGY and CDR2 is SAAAGT in the germline V gene. V was pared by 4 bases and J by 6 bases, with 25 bases between.

This clonotype showed up many times. The V call is TRBV7-8, the J call TRBJ2-7; the D gene is possibly TRBD1 (6 bases). Germline CDR1 reads SGHVS; CDR2 reads FQNEAQ. CDR3 length: 14 residues. V dropped 4 bases and J dropped 3 bases, with 13 bases sitting between them. The CDR3 DNA sequence: TGTGCCAGCAGCTCCGGACAGAACCTCTACGAGCAGTACTTC. Translation gives CASSSGQNLYEQYF.

This clonotype was observed a few times. The rearrangement joins TRBV6-1 to TRBJ1-4; D uncertain. With 6 bases removed from V and 5 bases from J, the gap between germline ends came to 7 bases. The CDR3 contains 12 residues. Germline CDR1 is MNHNS and CDR2 is SASEGT. CDR3 nucleotide sequence: TGTGCCAGCAGCCGAACAAATGAAAAACTGTTTTTT. Translation gives CASSRTNEKLFF.

J is TRBJ1-1 and V is TRBV6-2 or TRBV6-3; D not certain. There are 11 residues in the CDR3. Trimming removed 3 bases at V and 5 bases at J, with 4 bases between. CDR1 and CDR2 (germline): MNHEY, SVGEGT. In nucleotides, the CDR3 is TGTGCCAGCAGTTATCAAACTGAAGCTTTCTTT. The encoded protein is CASSYQTEAFF.

This clonotype has a handful of counts. The chain combines TRBV23-1 with TRBJ2-1, with unresolved D. TRBV23-1 is recorded as an ORF, its role being uncertain. V was pared by 10 bases and J by 8 bases, with 9 bases between. The CDR3 runs 10 residues. The CDR3 here is CATRLYEQFF. The CDR3 coding sequence is TGCGCCACCCGGCTGTATGAGCAGTTCTTC.

This clonotype was detected ten times or more. V gene TRBV7-8 combines with J gene TRBJ2-7; D may be TRBD2 (6 bases). The CDR3 sequence is 16 residues long. The V end was cut by 0 bases, the J end by 2 bases, with 14 bases between. In germline, CDR1 is SGHVS, CDR2 FQNEAQ. The CDR3 here is CASSLAGGTGPYEQYF. The CDR3 coding sequence is TGTGCCAGCAGCTTAGCTGGCGGGACGGGACCCTACGAGCAGTACTTC.

This clonotype was found a few times. The rearrangement links TRBV4-1 to TRBJ2-2; D is unclear. This CDR3 comprises 14 residues. Between the trimmed V and J ends, which lost 6 bases and 3 bases, there was a span of 11 bases. CDR1 MGHRA and CDR2 YSYEKL come from the germline V gene. The CDR3 here is CASRSASHTGELFF. The CDR3 bases are TGCGCCAGCAGATCGGCGTCGCACACCGGGGAGCTGTTTTTT.

This clonotype turned up a few times. The rearrangement uses TRBV7-8 and TRBJ2-1, with 8 bases that match TRBD1. The CDR3 is 16 residues long. CDR1 is SGHVS, CDR2 FQNEAQ, per germline. J lost 7 bases, V lost 1 base, and 9 bases had no gene match. CDR3 sequence reads: CASSLGFQGAFNEQFF. The CDR3 DNA follows: TGTGCCAGCAGCTTAGGGTTCCAGGGGGCCTTTAATGAGCAGTTCTTC.

The table lists this clonotype with a few counts. The chain employs TRBV5-1 and TRBJ2-3, with D possibly being TRBD1 (5 bases). Trimming shortened V by 4 bases and J by 3 bases, and 9 bases separated the two germline ends. Germline CDR1 SGHRS, CDR2 YFSETQ. This CDR3 has 13 amino acids. CDR3 in amino acids: CASSKRQTDTQYF. In nucleotides, the CDR3 is TGCGCCAGCAGCAAAAGACAGACAGATACGCAGTATTTT.

Note on this clonotype: A read error may produce the germline difference seen at one junction end. The chain carries TRBV7-9 and TRBJ2-6, with D perhaps being TRBD1 or TRBD2 (6 bases each). This CDR3 region has 15 residues. Looked up from germline, CDR1 is SEHNR and CDR2 is FQNEAQ (reference sequence). CDR3 sequence reads: CASTQGVPGANVLNF. CDR3 sequence (DNA): TGTGCCAGCACGCAAGGGGTACCGGGGGCCAACGTCCTGAATTTC.

The chain couples TRBV28 to TRBJ2-3; 8 bases fit TRBD2. The CDR3 consists of 17 residues. Germline V CDR1 and CDR2: MDHEN, SYDVKM. Trimming took 6 bases from V and 4 from J; bases not matched to a gene: 15. CDR3 region: CASSQRRTGLVSDTQYF. CDR3 nucleotide sequence: TGTGCCAGCAGCCAAAGGCGGACGGGACTAGTGTCAGATACGCAGTATTTT.